This TCR beta chain emerged from a study of OX40 agonist ivuxolimab in advanced cancers. Study information: The study gave patients intravenous ivuxolimab at 0.01 to 10 mg/kg every 2 weeks.

V lost 6 bases to trimming and J lost 2 bases; unmatched junction nucleotides: 5. The CDR3 runs to 14 residues. Germline assignment: CDR1 SNHLY and CDR2 FYNNEI. General study results and limits: Expanded clones were, on average, more numerous in CD8+ T cells than in CD4+.

Assay: immunoSEQ multiplex PCR; the TCRdb copy retains only in-frame clones and omits some. The repertoire includes around 57,000 clones, approximately 82% of them detected once, and 2% to 2.5% sits in the top ten. The sample holds one count of this clone. What it binds is unknown. This specimen was CD4+ or CD8+ T cells sorted from blood, taken in a trial of the OX40 agonist ivuxolimab. This chain uses TRBV2 with TRBJ1-2, with TRBD1 identical over 8 bases. The sequence was obtained from an adult with an advanced solid tumor such as melanoma, head and neck, liver or kidney cancer. Written as DNA, the CDR3 is TGTGCCAGCAGGGGACAGGCAGGCAACTATGGCTACACCTTC. As protein: CASRGQAGNYGYTF.